Sequencing of this TCR beta chain was carried out in a study of blood T cell repertoires in COVID-19. Across the whole study: Collection of acute and convalescent COVID-19 samples took place in the United States, Italy and Spain. PBMCs, B-cell-depleted T cells, or T cells were the source of the cDNA or gDNA that made up the material.

Germline CDR1 and CDR2: SGHNT and YYREEE (reference sequence). J lost 7 bases, V lost 4 bases, and 9 bases had no gene match. The CDR3 consists of 15 residues. The repertoire was sequenced with immunoSEQ multiplex PCR; TCRdb's copy has only in-frame clones and lacks some. The profile shows fewer than 200,000 clones, roughly four fifths of them singletons. It was during active infection that Seattle patients were enrolled and then longitudinally followed. This chain connects TRBV5-4 to TRBJ2-7; TRBD2 matches at 12 bases. This TCR came from a woman aged 65 to 85 with COVID-19, enrolled during active disease. Sample: peripheral blood. CDR3 protein: CASSTGTSGPREQYF. Here the CDR3 DNA reads TGTGCCAGCAGCACCGGGACTAGCGGGCCAAGGGAGCAGTACTTC.